One and the same sample provided the 15 T cell receptor beta chains below, sequenced in a study of identifying expanded T cells in peripheral blood. Libraries were prepared by immunoSEQ multiplex PCR; TCRdb keeps only in-frame clonotypes and omits some of them. The table includes over 100,000 clones, 88% detected once. The material sequenced was blood. These receptors were taken from a person between 18 and 75 years old in good health.

The chain has TRBV18 and TRBJ2-7; 10 nucleotides align to TRBD1. CDR1 KGHSH and CDR2 LQKENI come from the germline V gene. Trimming removed 6 bases from V and 7 bases from J; junction bases left unmatched: 6. CDR3 length equals 13 residues. CDR3 sequence (DNA): TGTGCCAGCTCTCCCGGGACAGGGGTTGAGCAGTACTTC. It yields the protein CASSPGTGVEQYF.

The chain is built from TRBV2 and TRBJ2-2; possibly TRBD1 for D (6 bases). Germline values: CDR1 SNHLY, CDR2 FYNNEI. V lost 6 bases, J lost 7 bases, and 15 bases lay in between. The CDR3 has 14 amino acids. Here the CDR3 DNA reads TGTGCCAGCAGACAGGGAGTCACCGGCGGGGAGCTGTTTTTT. This gives the protein CASRQGVTGGELFF.

The J gene is TRBJ1-2, the V gene TRBV6-5, with TRBD1 identical over 9 bases. Germline V gene lookup returns CDR1 MNHEY and CDR2 SVGAGI. With V trimmed by 0 bases and J by 5 bases, 4 bases remained unmatched. The CDR3 runs to 15 residues. CDR3 nucleotides: TGTGCCAGCAGTTACTCGACTGGGACAGGGTATGGCTACACCTTC. This codes for CASSYSTGTGYGYTF.

V is TRBV27 and J is TRBJ1-1; TRBD1 might be the D (5 bases). Between the trimmed V and J ends, which lost 2 bases and 9 bases, there was a span of 16 bases. The V gene's germline CDR1 is MNHEY and CDR2 SMNVEV (reference sequence). This CDR3 has 14 residues. In nucleotides, the CDR3 is TGTGCCAGCAGTTTAAGGGACGGAGCACTAAAAGCTTTCTTT. Translating it yields CASSLRDGALKAFF.

This chain joins TRBV2 and TRBJ1-5; D gene ambiguous. This CDR3 comprises 14 residues. The germline gives CDR1 SNHLY, CDR2 FYNNEI. V lost 3 bases and J lost 7, with 13 bases in between. Here the CDR3 reads CASSEPSRSQPQHF. In DNA, the CDR3 is TGTGCCAGCAGTGAGCCCAGCCGCTCGCAGCCCCAGCATTTT. The full variable domain, its missing parts supplied by reference TRBV2 and TRBJ1-5, is EPEVTQTPSHQVTQMGQEVILRCVPISNHLYFYWYRQILGQKVEFLVSFYNNEISEKSEIFDDQFSVERPDGSNFTLKIRSTKLEDSAMYFCASSEPSRSQPQHFGDGTRLSIL.

CDR3 DNA: TGTGCCAGTAGTTGGCAGGGAAGTCAGCCCCAGCATTTT. Translation: CASSWQGSQPQHF. The rearrangement joins TRBV19 to TRBJ1-5; D possibly corresponds to TRBD1 (5 bases). The CDR3 consists of 13 residues. CDR1 and CDR2 from the germline V gene are LNHDA and SQIVND (reference sequence). Trimming left V 5 bases short and J 6 bases short, with 11 bases between.

The chain employs TRBV27 and TRBJ2-1; D is possibly TRBD1 (6 bases). This CDR3 is built from 16 residues. Per germline, CDR1 MNHEY and CDR2 SMNVEV (reference sequence). V was cut by 6 bases and J by 6 bases, with 21 bases left in between. As DNA, the CDR3 is TGTGCCAGCAGCCACGCGACGCCACAGGGTCCCAATGAGCAGTTCTTC. It is translated as CASSHATPQGPNEQFF.

This chain connects TRBV4-1 to TRBJ1-1; possible D gene TRBD1, 6 bases. V lost 4 bases and J lost 4, with 19 bases in between. The CDR3 extends over 16 amino acids. Germline CDR1 and CDR2: MGHRA and YSYEKL. The CDR3 bases are TGCGCCAGCAGCCCCCTGGGGGCAGGGGTGGCCACTGAAGCTTTCTTT. Its protein is CASSPLGAGVATEAFF.

J is TRBJ2-1 and V is TRBV7-2, with 7 bases aligning to TRBD1. Per germline, CDR1 SGHTA and CDR2 FQGNSA. The CDR3 is 16 amino acids. With 1 base clipped from V and 0 bases from J, the junction kept 3 bases outside the gene matches. The CDR3 region has the DNA TGTGCCAGCAGCTTAGTCGGGACAGTCTCCTACAATGAGCAGTTCTTC. It yields the protein CASSLVGTVSYNEQFF.

The rearrangement uses TRBV29-1 and TRBJ2-5; 7 nucleotides match TRBD1. CDR1 is SQVTM, CDR2 ANQGSEA, per germline. CDR3 length equals 14 residues. Germline trimming cut 7 bases from V and 2 bases from J; bases unmatched to any gene: 10. The CDR3 nucleotides are TGCAGCGAAAACAGGGGTTTTAATCAAGAGACCCAGTACTTC. Its protein product is CSENRGFNQETQYF.

The chain employs TRBV19 and TRBJ2-7; the match to TRBD1 covers 9 bases. V shed 5 bases, J shed 5 bases, and the junction held 7 bases outside the gene matches. CDR1 and CDR2 from the germline V gene are LNHDA and SQIVND (reference sequence). The CDR3 contains 14 residues. CDR3 nucleotide sequence: TGTGCCAGTAGTTTGCGGACAGGGGCGGACGAGCAGTACTTC. Protein: CASSLRTGADEQYF. Looking up the rest from reference TRBV19 and TRBJ2-7 gives the full variable domain: DGGITQSPKYLFRKEGQNVTLSCEQNLNHDAMYWYRQDPGQGLRLIYYSQIVNDFQKGDIAEGYSVSREKKESFPLTVTSAQKNPTAFYLCASSLRTGADEQYFGPGTRLTVT.

This sequence joins TRBV6-5 and TRBJ1-6; 11 bases agree with TRBD1. The CDR3 runs 14 residues. With V trimmed by 7 bases and J by 11 bases, 7 bases remained unmatched. The germline gives CDR1 MNHEY, CDR2 SVGAGI. In DNA, the CDR3 is TGTGCCAGCACAGGGACAGGGGGATCGGCACCCCTCCACTTT. It yields the protein CASTGTGGSAPLHF.

The chain couples TRBV29-1 to TRBJ2-3; no firm D call. CDR1 and CDR2 (germline): SQVTM, ANQGSEA. V lost 7 bases and J lost 5, with 7 bases in between. The CDR3 loop spans 10 amino acids. The DNA of the CDR3 is TGCAGCGGGAGACTAGATACGCAGTATTTT. It is translated as CSGRLDTQYF.

This rearrangement joins TRBV30 to TRBJ1-1; D not resolved. The germline gives CDR1 GTSNPN, CDR2 SVGIG (reference sequence). The CDR3 loop spans 12 amino acids. The CDR3 protein is CLSLRSNTEAFF. The CDR3 nucleotides are TGTCTCTCCCTCCGGTCGAACACTGAAGCTTTCTTT.

This chain links TRBV5-6 with TRBJ1-4; D is perhaps TRBD1 (6 bases). Trimming took 4 bases from V and 7 from J, leaving 14 bases between them. The CDR3 contains 14 residues. Germline V gene data show CDR1 as SGHDT and CDR2 as YYEEEE. CDR3 loop: CASSLGQGIEKLFF. CDR3 DNA: TGTGCCAGCAGCCTCGGGCAGGGGATTGAAAAACTGTTTTTT.